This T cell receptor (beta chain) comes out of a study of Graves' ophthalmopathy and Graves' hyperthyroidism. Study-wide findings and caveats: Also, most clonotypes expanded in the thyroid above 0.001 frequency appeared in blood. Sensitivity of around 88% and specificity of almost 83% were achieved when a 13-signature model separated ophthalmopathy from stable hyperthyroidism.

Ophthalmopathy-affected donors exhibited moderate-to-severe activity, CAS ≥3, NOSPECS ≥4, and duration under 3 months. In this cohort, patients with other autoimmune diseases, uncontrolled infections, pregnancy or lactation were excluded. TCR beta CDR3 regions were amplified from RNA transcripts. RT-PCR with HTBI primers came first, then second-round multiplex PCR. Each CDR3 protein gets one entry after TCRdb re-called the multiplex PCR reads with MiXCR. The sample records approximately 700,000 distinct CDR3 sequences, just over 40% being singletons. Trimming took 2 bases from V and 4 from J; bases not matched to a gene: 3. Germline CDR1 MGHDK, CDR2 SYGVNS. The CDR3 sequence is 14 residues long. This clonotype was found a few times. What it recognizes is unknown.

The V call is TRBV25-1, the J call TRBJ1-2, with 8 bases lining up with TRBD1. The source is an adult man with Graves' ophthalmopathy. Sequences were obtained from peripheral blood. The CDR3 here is CASSERTGSYGYTF. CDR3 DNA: TGTGCCAGCAGTGAACGGACAGGGAGCTATGGCTACACCTTC.